The T cell receptor (beta chain) under discussion was sequenced for a study of blood T cell repertoires in COVID-19. Measured with immunoSEQ multiplex PCR; TCRdb has only the in-frame clones, and not every one. Of hundreds of thousands of clones detected, about 90% appear once; the ten largest clones hold over 1.3%. This CDR3 is built from 10 residues. Germline CDR1 reads MDHEN; CDR2 reads SYDVKM. V lost 6 bases, J lost 7 bases, and 6 bases lay in between. This TCR was sampled from a man older than 75 with acute or convalescent COVID-19. Sequencing was done on a sample of peripheral blood. This chain uses TRBV28 with TRBJ1-2; D unclear. The CDR3 here is CASRAVGYTF. The CDR3 DNA follows: TGTGCCAGCAGGGCCGTTGGCTACACCTTC.